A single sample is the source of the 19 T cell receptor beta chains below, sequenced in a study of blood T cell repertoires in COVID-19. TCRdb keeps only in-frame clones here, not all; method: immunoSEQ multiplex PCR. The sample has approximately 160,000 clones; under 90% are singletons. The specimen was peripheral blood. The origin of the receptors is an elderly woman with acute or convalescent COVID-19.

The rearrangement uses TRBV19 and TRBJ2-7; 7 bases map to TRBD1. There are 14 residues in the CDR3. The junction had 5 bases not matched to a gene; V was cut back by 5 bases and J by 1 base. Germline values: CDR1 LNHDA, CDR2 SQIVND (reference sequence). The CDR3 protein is CASSAYRGSYEQYF. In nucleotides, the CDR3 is TGTGCCAGTAGTGCCTACAGGGGTTCCTACGAGCAGTACTTC.

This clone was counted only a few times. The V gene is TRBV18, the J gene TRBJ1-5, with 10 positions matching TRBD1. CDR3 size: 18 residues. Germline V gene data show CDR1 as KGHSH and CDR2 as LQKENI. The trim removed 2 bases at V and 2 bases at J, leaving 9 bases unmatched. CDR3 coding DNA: TGTGCCAGCTCACCAGTGAGACAGGGGGCGGGGGGCAATCAGCCCCAGCATTTT. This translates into CASSPVRQGAGGNQPQHF.

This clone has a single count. The CDR3, as DNA: TGCGCCAGCAGCGTGACAGATTCACCCCTCCACTTT. Its translation: CASSVTDSPLHF. The rearrangement uses TRBV5-1 and TRBJ1-6; D is possibly TRBD1 (5 bases). This CDR3 comprises 12 residues. The V gene lost 4 bases and the J gene lost 8 bases, with 7 bases spanning the gap. The germline CDR1 and CDR2 sequences are SGHRS and YFSETQ. Drawing the rest from reference TRBV5-1 and TRBJ1-6, the complete variable domain is KAGVTQTPRYLIKTRGQQVTLSCSPISGHRSVSWYQQTPGQGLQFLFEYFSETQRNKGNFPGRFSGRQFSNSRSEMNVSTLELGDSALYLCASSVTDSPLHFGNGTRLTVT.

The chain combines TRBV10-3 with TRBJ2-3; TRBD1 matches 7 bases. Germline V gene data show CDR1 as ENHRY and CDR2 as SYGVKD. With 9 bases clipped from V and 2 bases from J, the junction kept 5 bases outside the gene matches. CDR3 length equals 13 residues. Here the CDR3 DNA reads TGTGCCATAGGACAGGCCTACACAGATACGCAGTATTTT. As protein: CAIGQAYTDTQYF.

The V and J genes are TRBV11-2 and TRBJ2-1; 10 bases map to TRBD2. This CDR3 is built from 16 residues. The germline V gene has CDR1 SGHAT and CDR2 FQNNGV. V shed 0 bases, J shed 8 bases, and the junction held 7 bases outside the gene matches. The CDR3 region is CASSLDRASGGDEQFF. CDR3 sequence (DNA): TGTGCCAGCAGCTTAGATCGGGCTAGCGGGGGAGATGAGCAGTTCTTC.

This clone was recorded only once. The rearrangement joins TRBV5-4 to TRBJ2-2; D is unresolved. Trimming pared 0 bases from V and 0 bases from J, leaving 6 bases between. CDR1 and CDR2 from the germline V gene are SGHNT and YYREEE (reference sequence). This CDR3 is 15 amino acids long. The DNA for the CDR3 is TGTGCCAGCAGCTTGGACGCGGCGAACACCGGGGAGCTGTTTTTT. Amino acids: CASSLDAANTGELFF.

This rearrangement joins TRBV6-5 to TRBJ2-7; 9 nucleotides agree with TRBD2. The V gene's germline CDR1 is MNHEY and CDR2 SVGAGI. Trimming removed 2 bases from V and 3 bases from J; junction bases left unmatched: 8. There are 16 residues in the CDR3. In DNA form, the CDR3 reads TGTGCCAGCAGTTACGACGGGACTAGCCTTAACTACGAGCAGTACTTC. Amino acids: CASSYDGTSLNYEQYF.

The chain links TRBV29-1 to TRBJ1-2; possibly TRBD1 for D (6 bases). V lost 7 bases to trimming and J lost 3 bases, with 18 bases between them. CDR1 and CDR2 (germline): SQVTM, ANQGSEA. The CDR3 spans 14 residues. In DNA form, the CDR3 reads TGCAGCGAAAGGGGGTCAGGGGAGCACTATGGCTACACCTTC. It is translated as CSERGSGEHYGYTF.

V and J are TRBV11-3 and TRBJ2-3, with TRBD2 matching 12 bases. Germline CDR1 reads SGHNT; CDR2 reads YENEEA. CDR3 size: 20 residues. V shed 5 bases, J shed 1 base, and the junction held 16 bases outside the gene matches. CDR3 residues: CASSPGLAGRRSGGTDTQYF. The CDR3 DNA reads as TGTGCCAGCAGCCCAGGACTAGCGGGGAGAAGGTCGGGGGGCACAGATACGCAGTATTTT.

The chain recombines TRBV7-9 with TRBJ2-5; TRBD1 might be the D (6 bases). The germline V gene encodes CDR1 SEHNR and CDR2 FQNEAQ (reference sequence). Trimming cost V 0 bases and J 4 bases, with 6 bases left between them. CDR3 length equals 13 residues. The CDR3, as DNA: TGTGCCAGCAGCTTAGCGGGGGCAGAGACCCAGTACTTC. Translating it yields CASSLAGAETQYF.

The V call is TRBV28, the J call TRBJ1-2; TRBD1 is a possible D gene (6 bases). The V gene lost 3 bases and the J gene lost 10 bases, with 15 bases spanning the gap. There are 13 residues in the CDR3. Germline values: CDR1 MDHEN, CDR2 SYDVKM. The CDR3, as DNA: TGTGCCAGCAGTTTCTCGGGGGGCTTGCACTACACCTTC. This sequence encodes CASSFSGGLHYTF.

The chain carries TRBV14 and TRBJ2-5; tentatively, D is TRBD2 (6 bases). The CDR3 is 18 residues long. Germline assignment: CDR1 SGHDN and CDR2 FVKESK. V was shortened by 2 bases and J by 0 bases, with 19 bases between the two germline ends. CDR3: CASSQKSSGRGYQETQYF. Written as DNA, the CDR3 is TGTGCCAGCAGCCAAAAAAGTTCGGGACGGGGGTACCAAGAGACCCAGTACTTC.

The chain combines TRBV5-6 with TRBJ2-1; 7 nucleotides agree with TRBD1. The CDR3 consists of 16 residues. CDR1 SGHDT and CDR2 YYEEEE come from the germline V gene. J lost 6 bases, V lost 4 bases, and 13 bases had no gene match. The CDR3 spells CASSTPSTGIGNEQFF. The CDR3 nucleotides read TGTGCCAGCAGCACCCCCTCGACAGGGATCGGCAATGAGCAGTTCTTC.

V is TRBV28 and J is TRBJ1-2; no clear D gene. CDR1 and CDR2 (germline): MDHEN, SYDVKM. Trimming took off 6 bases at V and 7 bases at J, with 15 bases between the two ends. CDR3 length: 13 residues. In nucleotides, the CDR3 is TGTGCCAGCAGGGGCCTACCATCTCCTGGCTACACCTTC. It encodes CASRGLPSPGYTF.

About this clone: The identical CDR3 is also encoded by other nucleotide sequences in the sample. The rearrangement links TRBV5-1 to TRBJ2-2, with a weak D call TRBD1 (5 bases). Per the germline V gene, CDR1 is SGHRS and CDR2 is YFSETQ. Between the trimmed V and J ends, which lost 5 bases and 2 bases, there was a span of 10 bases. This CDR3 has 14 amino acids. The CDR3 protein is CASRGQGNTGELFF. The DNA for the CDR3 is TGCGCCAGCAGAGGCCAGGGCAACACCGGGGAGCTGTTTTTT. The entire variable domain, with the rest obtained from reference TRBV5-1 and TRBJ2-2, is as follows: KAGVTQTPRYLIKTRGQQVTLSCSPISGHRSVSWYQQTPGQGLQFLFEYFSETQRNKGNFPGRFSGRQFSNSRSEMNVSTLELGDSALYLCASRGQGNTGELFFGEGSRLTVL.

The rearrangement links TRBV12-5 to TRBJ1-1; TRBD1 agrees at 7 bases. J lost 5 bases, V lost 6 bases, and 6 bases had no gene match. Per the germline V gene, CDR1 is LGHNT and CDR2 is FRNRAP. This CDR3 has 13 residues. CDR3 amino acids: CASGRGTGTEAFF. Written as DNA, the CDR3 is TGTGCTAGTGGCAGGGGGACGGGGACTGAAGCTTTCTTT.

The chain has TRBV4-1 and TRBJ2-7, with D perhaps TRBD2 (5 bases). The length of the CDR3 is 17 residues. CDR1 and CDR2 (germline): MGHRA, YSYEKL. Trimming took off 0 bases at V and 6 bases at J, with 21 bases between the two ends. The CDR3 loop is CASSQDLSIARTTEQYF. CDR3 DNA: TGCGCCAGCAGCCAAGACCTCAGTATAGCGCGCACTACCGAGCAGTACTTC.

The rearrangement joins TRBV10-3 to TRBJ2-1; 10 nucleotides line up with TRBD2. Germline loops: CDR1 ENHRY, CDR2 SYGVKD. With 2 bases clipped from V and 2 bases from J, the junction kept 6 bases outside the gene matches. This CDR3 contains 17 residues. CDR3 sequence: CAISEPLAGATYNEQFF. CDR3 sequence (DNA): TGTGCCATCAGTGAGCCCCTAGCGGGAGCTACCTACAATGAGCAGTTCTTC.

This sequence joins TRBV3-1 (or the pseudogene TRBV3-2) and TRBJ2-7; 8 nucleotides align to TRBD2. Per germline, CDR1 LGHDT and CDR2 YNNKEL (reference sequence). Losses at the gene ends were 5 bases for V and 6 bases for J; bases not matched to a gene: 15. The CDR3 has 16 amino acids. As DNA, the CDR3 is TGTGCCAGCAGCTCAAGTCATAGCGGGACCCGCGGCGAGCAGTACTTC. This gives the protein CASSSSHSGTRGEQYF.